These 30 T cell receptor beta chains were all obtained from the same sample, sequenced in a study of T cell responses to AZD1222 COVID-19 vaccine (dated by TCRdb to the early 2020s). Library construction relied on the immunoSEQ multiplex PCR assay. TCRdb's version of the immuneACCESS table is confined to in-frame rearrangements and falls short of the full clone set. An unresolved V gene accounts for under half of the shortfall where checked; the remainder is of unknown origin. This sample comprises over 90,000 clones, about nine tenths of them detected only once. The ten biggest clones cover about 5% of the sample. The time point label of this sample denotes: baseline before first vaccination. This specimen was peripheral blood, taken on day 0 of AZD1222 vaccination. These receptors came from an adult in good health.

This clone was recorded once. The rearrangement links TRBV9 to TRBJ2-3; 14 bases match TRBD2. Germline CDR1 is SGDLS and CDR2 is YYNGEE. The CDR3 length is 17 residues. Losses at the gene ends were 0 bases for V and 3 bases for J; bases not matched to a gene: 3. The CDR3 spells CASSVGLAGGLTDTQYF. CDR3 bases: TGTGCCAGCAGCGTAGGACTAGCGGGGGGGCTGACAGATACGCAGTATTTT.

The V and J genes are TRBV28 and TRBJ1-5; maybe TRBD1 (5 bases). Per germline, CDR1 MDHEN and CDR2 SYDVKM. The V end was cut by 2 bases, the J end by 3 bases, with 11 bases between. The CDR3 has 15 amino acids. This CDR3 is CASSLGGVDNQPQHF. CDR3 nucleotides: TGTGCCAGCAGTTTAGGGGGTGTAGACAATCAGCCCCAGCATTTT.

The chain carries TRBV12-3 or TRBV12-4 and TRBJ1-2, with 8 bases lining up with TRBD1. The CDR3 loop spans 13 amino acids. Germline trimming cut 4 bases from V and 7 bases from J; bases unmatched to any gene: 5. This CDR3 reads CASSWPGGFGYTF. In DNA form, the CDR3 reads TGTGCCAGCAGTTGGCCAGGGGGCTTTGGCTACACCTTC.

The rearrangement uses TRBV9 and TRBJ2-2; perhaps TRBD1 as D (6 bases). The V gene lost 4 bases and the J gene lost 3 bases, with 13 bases spanning the gap. The germline V gene encodes CDR1 SGDLS and CDR2 YYNGEE. The CDR3 sequence is 15 residues long. Here the CDR3 reads CASSLQGRDTGELFF. CDR3 in DNA: TGTGCCAGCAGCCTCCAGGGGCGGGACACCGGGGAGCTGTTTTTT.

The chain carries TRBV6-1 and TRBJ1-5; D gene uncertain. The CDR3 covers 13 residues. Germline V lookup: CDR1 MNHNS, CDR2 SASEGT. The germline V and J ends were trimmed by 0 bases and 4 bases, with 4 bases remaining between them. CDR3 sequence reads: CASSEAGNQPQHF. DNA for the CDR3: TGTGCCAGCAGTGAAGCGGGAAATCAGCCCCAGCATTTT.

The chain is built from TRBV6-1 and TRBJ2-1; no clear D gene. This CDR3 spans 14 amino acids. The germline gives CDR1 MNHNS, CDR2 SASEGT. The germline V and J ends were trimmed by 6 bases and 1 base, with 10 bases remaining between them. The CDR3 region has the DNA TGTGCCAGCAGCCTAGGGTTGTCCTACAATGAGCAGTTCTTC. This gives the protein CASSLGLSYNEQFF.

The rearrangement uses TRBV4-1 and TRBJ1-1; tentatively, D is TRBD1 (6 bases). This CDR3 has 14 amino acids. Germline V gene data show CDR1 as MGHRA and CDR2 as YSYEKL. V lost 1 base and J 1 base, leaving 7 bases between the germline ends. CDR3 in amino acids: CASSQVDRNTEAFF. The CDR3 DNA reads TGCGCCAGCAGCCAAGTGGACAGGAACACTGAAGCTTTCTTT.

The chain links TRBV19 to TRBJ2-1; D is uncertain. V was cut by 7 bases and J by 2 bases, with 12 bases left in between. CDR3 size: 14 residues. Germline CDR1 reads LNHDA; CDR2 reads SQIVND (reference sequence). CDR3 nucleotide sequence: TGTGCCAGTAAATCGCACAGTACCTACAATGAGCAGTTCTTC. Translated, it gives CASKSHSTYNEQFF. Combining the CDR3 with reference TRBV19 and TRBJ2-1 gives the whole variable domain DGGITQSPKYLFRKEGQNVTLSCEQNLNHDAMYWYRQDPGQGLRLIYYSQIVNDFQKGDIAEGYSVSREKKESFPLTVTSAQKNPTAFYLCASKSHSTYNEQFFGPGTRLTVL.

This sequence joins TRBV7-2 and TRBJ2-1; D might be TRBD1 (6 bases). Looked up from germline, CDR1 is SGHTA and CDR2 is FQGNSA. The V gene lost 5 bases and the J gene lost 9 bases, with 20 bases spanning the gap. This CDR3 is built from 15 residues. CDR3 coding DNA: TGTGCCAGCAGCCGCCCCACAGGGCGGTTCGTTGAGCAGTTCTTC. Translating it yields CASSRPTGRFVEQFF.

The chain carries TRBV18 and TRBJ1-2; 8 nucleotides match TRBD1. Germline loops: CDR1 KGHSH, CDR2 LQKENI. The CDR3 length is 15 residues. Trimming at V came to 6 bases and at J to 3 bases, leaving 9 bases not matched to a gene. CDR3 loop: CASSPPGQAYYGYTF. The CDR3 coding sequence is TGTGCCAGCTCTCCCCCGGGACAGGCTTACTATGGCTACACCTTC.

To note about this clone: The junction shows a germline mismatch at one end, possibly a read error. This sequence joins TRBV7-7 and TRBJ2-5, with D possibly called TRBD1 or TRBD2 (7 bases each). The CDR3 runs to 16 residues. Germline-derived CDR1 and CDR2 are SSHAT and FNYEAQ (reference sequence). DNA of the CDR3: TGTGCTAGCAGCTTAGGTGCGCGACAGGGAGGGGAGACCCAGTACTTC. Translating gives CASSLGARQGGETQYF.

V is TRBV2 and J is TRBJ2-4; D gene ambiguous. The CDR3 is 15 residues long. The V gene lost 10 bases and the J gene lost 0 bases, with 16 bases spanning the gap. CDR1 is SNHLY and CDR2 is FYNNEI in the germline V gene. The CDR3 DNA follows: TGTGCCACTAGGAGAACAGTCCTAGCCAAAAACATTCAGTACTTC. It is translated as CATRRTVLAKNIQYF. Filled out from reference TRBV2 and TRBJ2-4, the complete variable domain reads EPEVTQTPSHQVTQMGQEVILRCVPISNHLYFYWYRQILGQKVEFLVSFYNNEISEKSEIFDDQFSVERPDGSNFTLKIRSTKLEDSAMYFCATRRTVLAKNIQYFGAGTRLSVL.

V gene TRBV7-2 combines with J gene TRBJ2-1; D unresolved. This CDR3 comprises 16 residues. CDR1 is SGHTA, CDR2 FQGNSA, per germline. The V gene lost 1 base and the J gene lost 1 base, with 11 bases spanning the gap. CDR3 DNA sequence: TGTGCCAGCAGCTTAGGAGGTGGTGGATCCTACAATGAGCAGTTCTTC. Protein product: CASSLGGGGSYNEQFF. Full variable domain (rest looked up from reference TRBV7-2 and TRBJ2-1): GAGVSQSPSNKVTEKGKDVELRCDPISGHTALYWYRQSLGQGLEFLIYFQGNSAPDKSGLPSDRFSAERTGGSVSTLTIQRTQQEDSAVYLCASSLGGGGSYNEQFFGPGTRLTVL.

The J gene is TRBJ2-3, the V gene TRBV29-1; D might be TRBD2 (5 bases). The V end lost 4 bases, the J end lost 2 bases, and 10 bases lay between the germline ends. CDR3 length equals 13 residues. CDR1 is SQVTM and CDR2 is ANQGSEA in the germline V gene. The CDR3 reads CSVGTGSTDTQYF. The CDR3 DNA follows: TGCAGCGTTGGTACGGGATCCACAGATACGCAGTATTTT.

J is TRBJ1-1 and V is TRBV7-6, with 7 bases fitting TRBD1. This CDR3 contains 16 residues. Trimming cost V 0 bases and J 0 bases; bases outside gene matches: 4. Germline CDR1 reads SGHVS; CDR2 reads FNYEAQ. The CDR3 region is CASSLADRAMNTEAFF. CDR3 bases: TGTGCCAGCAGCTTAGCCGACAGGGCCATGAACACTGAAGCTTTCTTT.

The V and J genes are TRBV6-4 and TRBJ1-6; D gene unclear. V dropped 3 bases and J dropped 5 bases, with 11 bases sitting between them. The germline CDR1 and CDR2 sequences are MRHNA and SNTAGT. This CDR3 has 15 amino acids. For the CDR3, the DNA is TGTGCCAGCAGTGAGTCGGGTGAAAATAATTCACCCCTCCACTTT. It yields the protein CASSESGENNSPLHF.

V is TRBV2 and J is TRBJ2-3, with 8 bases identical to TRBD2. Trimming cost V 5 bases and J 3 bases; bases outside gene matches: 4. The germline V gene encodes CDR1 SNHLY and CDR2 FYNNEI. CDR3 length equals 14 residues. The CDR3 reads CASSLAGLTDTQYF. The CDR3 region has the DNA TGTGCCAGCAGTTTAGCGGGGTTGACAGATACGCAGTATTTT. The variable domain in full, completed from reference TRBV2 and TRBJ2-3, reads EPEVTQTPSHQVTQMGQEVILRCVPISNHLYFYWYRQILGQKVEFLVSFYNNEISEKSEIFDDQFSVERPDGSNFTLKIRSTKLEDSAMYFCASSLAGLTDTQYFGPGTRLTVL.

The rearrangement uses TRBV11-2 and TRBJ2-5, with 10 positions matching TRBD2. Germline trimming cut 3 bases from V and 4 bases from J; bases unmatched to any gene: 8. Germline V CDR1 and CDR2: SGHAT, FQNNGV. This CDR3 region has 16 residues. CDR3 amino acids: CASSFNSGGRTETQYF. CDR3 sequence (DNA): TGTGCCAGCAGCTTTAATAGCGGGGGGAGGACAGAGACCCAGTACTTC.

The chain is built from TRBV27 and TRBJ2-5, with a possible D match to TRBD2 (5 bases). This CDR3 has 13 residues. Trimming left V 7 bases short and J 5 bases short, with 14 bases between. CDR1 is MNHEY, CDR2 SMNVEV, per germline (reference sequence). In DNA form, the CDR3 reads TGTGCCAGCACGGGCTCCAGAGGGGAGACCCAGTACTTC. Translating it yields CASTGSRGETQYF.

This clone was counted a single time. The V and J genes are TRBV7-6 and TRBJ2-7; 14 nucleotides align to TRBD2. J gave up 2 bases and V 5 bases, and 5 bases lay outside the gene matches. The CDR3 contains 16 residues. Germline V CDR1 and CDR2: SGHVS, FNYEAQ. In DNA, the CDR3 is TGTGCCAGCAGCATGGGACTAGCGGGGGAAACCTACGAGCAGTACTTC. It yields the protein CASSMGLAGETYEQYF.

About this clone: Other nucleotide sequences from this sample produce the same CDR3. The chain recombines TRBV11-2 with TRBJ2-7, with 7 bases lining up with TRBD2. CDR1 and CDR2 (germline): SGHAT, FQNNGV. The CDR3 loop spans 14 amino acids. V was clipped by 3 bases and J by 0 bases; unmatched bases: 2. The CDR3 DNA sequence: TGTGCCAGCAGCTTGAGCGGGGTCTCCTACGAGCAGTACTTC. Its protein product is CASSLSGVSYEQYF.

The chain employs TRBV5-1 and TRBJ1-1; D possibly corresponds to TRBD1 (6 bases). V shed 3 bases and J shed 1 base, with 19 bases lying between them. The CDR3 runs 17 residues. Per the germline V gene, CDR1 is SGHRS and CDR2 is YFSETQ. CDR3 sequence: CASSWGPGAVGNTEAFF. DNA for the CDR3: TGCGCCAGCAGCTGGGGGCCGGGGGCTGTTGGGAACACTGAAGCTTTCTTT.

The chain is built from TRBV18 and TRBJ1-2; TRBD1 might be the D (5 bases). Germline V CDR1 and CDR2: KGHSH, LQKENI. V shed 3 bases and J shed 4 bases, with 18 bases lying between them. This CDR3 is 16 amino acids long. The CDR3 loop is CASSPQGAGLLYGYTF. CDR3 nucleotide sequence: TGTGCCAGCTCACCCCAGGGCGCCGGTTTGCTCTATGGCTACACCTTC.

This chain's CDR3 is CAWSPGFSTDTQYF. Here the CDR3 DNA reads TGTGCCTGGAGCCCGGGATTTAGCACAGATACGCAGTATTTT. This chain connects TRBV30 to TRBJ2-3, with D perhaps matching TRBD2 (5 bases). CDR3 size: 14 residues. V was pared by 3 bases and J by 0 bases, with 10 bases between. CDR1 is GTSNPN and CDR2 is SVGIG in the germline V gene (reference sequence).

In this sample, this clone turned up once. The chain is built from TRBV5-1 and TRBJ2-5; D might be TRBD2 (6 bases). V was pared by 4 bases and J by 1 base, with 11 bases between. Germline loops: CDR1 SGHRS, CDR2 YFSETQ. The CDR3 consists of 14 residues. In DNA form, the CDR3 reads TGCGCCAGCAGCGAACCGGGACTCCAAGAGACCCAGTACTTC. It yields the protein CASSEPGLQETQYF.

The chain uses TRBV5-1 and TRBJ2-1, with TRBD2 matching over 11 bases. This CDR3 spans 18 amino acids. CDR1 is SGHRS, CDR2 YFSETQ, per germline. Unmatched junction bases numbered 12, after V lost 0 bases and J lost 7 bases. The CDR3 spells CASSLEGTSGGPWNEQFF. The DNA of the CDR3 is TGCGCCAGCAGCTTGGAAGGTACTAGCGGGGGCCCCTGGAATGAGCAGTTCTTC.

This clone was seen only a few times. V gene TRBV5-5 combines with J gene TRBJ2-7; maybe TRBD1 (6 bases). The V end lost 4 bases, the J end lost 0 bases, and 17 bases lay between the germline ends. The CDR3 has 16 residues. Germline V lookup: CDR1 SGHKS, CDR2 YYEKEE (reference sequence). CDR3 region: CASSRSTGYLSYEQYF. For the CDR3, the DNA is TGTGCCAGCAGCCGATCGACAGGTTACCTCTCCTACGAGCAGTACTTC.

The rearrangement uses TRBV4-1 and TRBJ1-2; D gene ambiguous. Trimming left V 0 bases short and J 5 bases short, with 7 bases between. Germline lookup yields CDR1 MGHRA and CDR2 YSYEKL. The CDR3 contains 13 residues. In nucleotides, the CDR3 is TGCGCCAGCAGCCAAGATGCTACATATGGCTACACCTTC. This translates into CASSQDATYGYTF.

This chain connects TRBV6-5 to TRBJ1-4, with D tentatively TRBD1 (6 bases). V shed 6 bases and J shed 8 bases, with 16 bases lying between them. Germline CDR1 MNHEY, CDR2 SVGAGI. The CDR3 consists of 14 residues. This CDR3 is CASSLDRRGEKLFF. The CDR3 region has the DNA TGTGCCAGCAGCCTCGACAGGAGGGGGGAAAAACTGTTTTTT.

The chain is built from TRBV4-1 and TRBJ2-1; D possibly corresponds to TRBD1 (6 bases). Between the trimmed V and J ends, which lost 1 base and 3 bases, there was a span of 10 bases. In germline, CDR1 is MGHRA, CDR2 YSYEKL. The CDR3 totals 15 residues. The chain's CDR3 is CASSQAQGLYNEQFF. Here the CDR3 DNA reads TGCGCCAGCAGCCAAGCACAGGGTCTCTACAATGAGCAGTTCTTC.